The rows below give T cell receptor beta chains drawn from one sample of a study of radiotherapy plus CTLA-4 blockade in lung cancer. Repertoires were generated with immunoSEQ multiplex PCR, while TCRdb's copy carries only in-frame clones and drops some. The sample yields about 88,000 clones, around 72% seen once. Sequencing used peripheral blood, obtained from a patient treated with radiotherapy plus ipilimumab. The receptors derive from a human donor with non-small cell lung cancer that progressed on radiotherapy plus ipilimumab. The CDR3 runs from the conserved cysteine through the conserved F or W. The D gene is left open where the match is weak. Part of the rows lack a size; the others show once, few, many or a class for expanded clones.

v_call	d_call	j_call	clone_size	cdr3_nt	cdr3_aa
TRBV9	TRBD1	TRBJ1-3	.	TGTGCCAGCAGCGCAGGGGGCCCACAGGGGGCGAAAGGAAACACCATATATTTT	CASSAGGPQGAKGNTIYF
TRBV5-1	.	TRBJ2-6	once	TGCGCCAGCAGCTTGGGGGGCCACTCTGGGGCCAACGTCCTGACTTTC	CASSLGGHSGANVLTF
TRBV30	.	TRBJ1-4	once	TGTGCCTGGAGTATAGCAAATGAAAAACTGTTTTTT	CAWSIANEKLFF
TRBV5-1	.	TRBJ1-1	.	TGCGCCAGCAGCTTGGGGATCAGGGGAGACACTGAAGCTTTCTTT	CASSLGIRGDTEAFF
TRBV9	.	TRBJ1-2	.	TGTGCCAGCAGCGCAGGCGGAGCTAGGAACTATGGCTACACCTTC	CASSAGGARNYGYTF
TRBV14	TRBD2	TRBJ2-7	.	TGTGCCAGCAGCCATATTCTAGCGGGCGAGCAGTACTTC	CASSHILAGEQYF
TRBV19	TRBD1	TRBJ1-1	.	TGTGCCAGTAGAACTACAGGGGGCACTGAAGCTTTCTTT	CASRTTGGTEAFF
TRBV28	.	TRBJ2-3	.	TGTGCCAGCAGTCCGGGCTGGGCTACCGTCGCTACGCAGTATTTT	CASSPGWATVATQYF
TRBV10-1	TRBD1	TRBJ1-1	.	TGCGCCAGCGGAGGGGGCTTTGGGACTGAAGCTTTCTTT	CASGGGFGTEAFF
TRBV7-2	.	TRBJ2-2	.	TGTGCCAGCAGCTCTCGGTGGACCGGGGAGCTGTTTTTT	CASSSRWTGELFF
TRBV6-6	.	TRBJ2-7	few	TGTGCCAGCAGCCCGGACGTGCACGAGCAGTACTTC	CASSPDVHEQYF
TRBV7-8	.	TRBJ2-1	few	TGTGCCAGCAGCTTACCCGGGACGGTAAGCTCCTACAATGAGCAGTTCTTC	CASSLPGTVSSYNEQFF
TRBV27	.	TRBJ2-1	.	TGTGCCAGCAGTTTGTACACAGGCTACAATGAGCAGTTCTTC	CASSLYTGYNEQFF
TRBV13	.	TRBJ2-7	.	TGTGCCAGCAGCTACGGGGCCGCAGACGAGCAGTACTTC	CASSYGAADEQYF
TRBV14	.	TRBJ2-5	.	TGTGCCAGCAGCCTACTGGGCCAAGAGACCCAGTACTTC	CASSLLGQETQYF
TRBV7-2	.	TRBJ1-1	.	TGTGCCAGCAGCTTGACGGGGCTGAACACTGAAGCTTTCTTT	CASSLTGLNTEAFF
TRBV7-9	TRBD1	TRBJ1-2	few	TGTGCCAGCAGCCATGGACAGGGGGGCTACACCTTC	CASSHGQGGYTF
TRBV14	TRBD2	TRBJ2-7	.	TGTGCCAGCAGCCAAGAAGGCGCGCTAGCGGGAGGCTCCTACGAGCAGTACTTC	CASSQEGALAGGSYEQYF
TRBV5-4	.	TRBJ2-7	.	TGTGCCAGCAGCTTACTCATGAGAATTGGTGGGGGTTTAGGCTACGAGCAGTACTTC	CASSLLMRIGGGLGYEQYF
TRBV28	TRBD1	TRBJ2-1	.	TGTGCCAGCACGGGACAGTACAATGAGCAGTTCTTC	CASTGQYNEQFF
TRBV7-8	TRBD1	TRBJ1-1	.	TGTGCCAGCAGCGCGGGACAGCAGAACACTGAAGCTTTCTTT	CASSAGQQNTEAFF
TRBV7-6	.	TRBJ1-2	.	TGTGCCAGCAGCCCATTGGCGGCGGACTATGGCTACACCTTC	CASSPLAADYGYTF
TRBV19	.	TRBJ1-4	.	TGTGCCAGTAGTAATAGGGGGGGCCGGAATGAAAAACTGTTTTTT	CASSNRGGRNEKLFF
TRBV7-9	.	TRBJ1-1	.	TGTGCCAGCACCCCGGCGAGGGGGAACACTGAAGCTTTCTTT	CASTPARGNTEAFF
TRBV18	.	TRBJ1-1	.	TGTGCCAGCTCACCCCAGGGGCCCTCCGGCACTGAAGCTTTCTTT	CASSPQGPSGTEAFF
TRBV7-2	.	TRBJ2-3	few	TGTGCCAGCAGCTACACAGGGACAGATACGCAGTATTTT	CASSYTGTDTQYF
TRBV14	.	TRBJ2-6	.	TGTGCCAGCAGCCCCGACGGCTCTGGGGCCAACGTCCTGACTTTC	CASSPDGSGANVLTF
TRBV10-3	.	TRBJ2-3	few	TGTGCCATCAGTGAGTCGAGGACAGATACGCAGTATTTT	CAISESRTDTQYF
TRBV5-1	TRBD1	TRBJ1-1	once	TGCGCCAGCAGCACTACGACAGGGTTGGACACTGAAGCTTTCTTT	CASSTTTGLDTEAFF
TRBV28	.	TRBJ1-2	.	TGTGCCAGCAGTTGGGGCGGGGGGGCTTATGGCTACACCTTC	CASSWGGGAYGYTF
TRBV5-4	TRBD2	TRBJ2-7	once	TGTGCCAGCAGCTTCCCCGGACTAGCGGGGGCCGAGCAGTACTTC	CASSFPGLAGAEQYF
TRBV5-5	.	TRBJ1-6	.	TGTGCCAGCAGCTTCGCTAGGGATGGCACTTCACCCCTCCACTTT	CASSFARDGTSPLHF
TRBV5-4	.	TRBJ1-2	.	TGTGCCAGCAGCTCTCAGGGTCCCTATGGCTACACCTTC	CASSSQGPYGYTF
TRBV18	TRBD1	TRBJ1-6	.	TGTGCCAGCTCACCTACTACGATGGACAGGGCAAATTCACCCCTCCACTTT	CASSPTTMDRANSPLHF
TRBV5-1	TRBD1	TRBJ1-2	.	TGCGCCAGCAGCTCGGAGGGACAGGGTCTTAACTATGGCTACACCTTC	CASSSEGQGLNYGYTF
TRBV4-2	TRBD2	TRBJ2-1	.	TGTGCCAGCAGCCAAGATGTGCCCCAGCGGGGGAGATACAATGAGCAGTTCTTC	CASSQDVPQRGRYNEQFF
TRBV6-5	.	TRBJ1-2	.	TGTGCCAGCAGTGCCGGACAGTTCGGCTATGGCTACACCTTC	CASSAGQFGYGYTF
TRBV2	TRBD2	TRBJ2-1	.	TGTGCCAGCAGTGTGGGACTAGCCAATGAGCAGTTCTTC	CASSVGLANEQFF
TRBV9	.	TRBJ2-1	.	TGTGCCAGCAGCGTAGAAGGGCGGGGAAACAATGAGCAGTTCTTC	CASSVEGRGNNEQFF